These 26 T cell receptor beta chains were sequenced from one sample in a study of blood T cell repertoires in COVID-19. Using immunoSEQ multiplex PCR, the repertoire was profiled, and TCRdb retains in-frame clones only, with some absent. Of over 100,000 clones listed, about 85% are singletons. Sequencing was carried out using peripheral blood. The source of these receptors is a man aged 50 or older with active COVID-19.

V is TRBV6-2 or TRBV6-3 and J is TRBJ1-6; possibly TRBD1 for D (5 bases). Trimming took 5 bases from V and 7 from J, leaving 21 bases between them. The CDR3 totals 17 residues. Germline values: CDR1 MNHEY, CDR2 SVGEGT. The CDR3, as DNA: TGTGCCAGCAGTGGCGTTCTAGTGGTAAACAGGAATTCACCCCTCCACTTT. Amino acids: CASSGVLVVNRNSPLHF.

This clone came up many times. CDR3 loop: CASSLARANTEAFF. DNA for the CDR3: TGTGCCAGCAGCTTGGCCAGGGCGAACACTGAAGCTTTCTTT. The rearrangement uses TRBV5-4 and TRBJ1-1; D may be TRBD1 (5 bases). The CDR3 is 14 amino acids. V was cut by 0 bases and J by 1 base, with 7 bases left in between. Germline assignment: CDR1 SGHNT and CDR2 YYREEE (reference sequence).

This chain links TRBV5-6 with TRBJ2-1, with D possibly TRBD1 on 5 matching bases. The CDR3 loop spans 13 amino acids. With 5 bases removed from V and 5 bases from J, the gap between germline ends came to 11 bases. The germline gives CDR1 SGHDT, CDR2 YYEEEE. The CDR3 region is CASRKDTDNEQFF. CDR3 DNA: TGTGCCAGCAGAAAGGACACCGACAATGAGCAGTTCTTC.

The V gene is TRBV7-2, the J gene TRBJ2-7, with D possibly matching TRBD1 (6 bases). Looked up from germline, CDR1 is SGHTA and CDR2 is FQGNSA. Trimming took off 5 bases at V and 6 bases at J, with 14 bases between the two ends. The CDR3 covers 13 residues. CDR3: CASSKTGLREQYF. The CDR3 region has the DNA TGTGCCAGCAGCAAAACAGGGCTCCGCGAGCAGTACTTC.

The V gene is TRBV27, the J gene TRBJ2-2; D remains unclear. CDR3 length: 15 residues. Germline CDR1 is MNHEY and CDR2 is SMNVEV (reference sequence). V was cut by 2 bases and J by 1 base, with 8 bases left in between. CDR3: CASSLQSRNTGELFF. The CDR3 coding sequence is TGTGCCAGCAGTTTACAGTCCAGGAACACCGGGGAGCTGTTTTTT.

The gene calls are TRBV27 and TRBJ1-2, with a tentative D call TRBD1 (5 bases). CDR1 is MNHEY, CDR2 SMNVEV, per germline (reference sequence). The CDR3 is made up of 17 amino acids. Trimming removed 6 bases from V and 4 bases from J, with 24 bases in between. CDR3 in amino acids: CASSPRGGVGGLYGYTF. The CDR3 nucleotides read TGTGCCAGCAGCCCCCGGGGGGGGGTTGGGGGTCTCTATGGCTACACCTTC.

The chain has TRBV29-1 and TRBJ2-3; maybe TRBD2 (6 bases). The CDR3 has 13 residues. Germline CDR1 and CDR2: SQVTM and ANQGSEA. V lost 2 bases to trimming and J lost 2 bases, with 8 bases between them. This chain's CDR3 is CSVELAHTDTQYF. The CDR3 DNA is TGCAGCGTTGAACTAGCGCACACAGATACGCAGTATTTT.

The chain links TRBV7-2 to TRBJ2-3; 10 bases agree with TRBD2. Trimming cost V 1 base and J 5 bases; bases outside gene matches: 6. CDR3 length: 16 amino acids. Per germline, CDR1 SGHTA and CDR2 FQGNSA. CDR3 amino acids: CASSLVSSGGEDTQYF. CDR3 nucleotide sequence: TGTGCCAGCAGCTTAGTTTCGAGCGGGGGGGAAGATACGCAGTATTTT.

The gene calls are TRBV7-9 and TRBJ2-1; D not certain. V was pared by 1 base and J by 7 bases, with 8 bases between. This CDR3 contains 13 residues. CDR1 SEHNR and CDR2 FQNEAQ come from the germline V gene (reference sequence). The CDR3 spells CASSLGVTNEQFF. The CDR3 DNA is TGTGCCAGCAGCTTAGGGGTGACTAATGAGCAGTTCTTC.

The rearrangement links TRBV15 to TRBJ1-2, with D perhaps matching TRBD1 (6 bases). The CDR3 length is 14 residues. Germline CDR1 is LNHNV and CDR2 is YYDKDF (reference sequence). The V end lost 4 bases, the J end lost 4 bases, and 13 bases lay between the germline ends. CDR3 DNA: TGTGCCACCAGCACCTTGGGAGGGGGCTATGGCTACACCTTC. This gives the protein CATSTLGGGYGYTF.

CDR3 in DNA: TGTGCCAGCAGTTCCTCGACTGGAATGGAGCAGTACTTC. Its translation: CASSSSTGMEQYF. The chain combines TRBV12-3 or TRBV12-4 with TRBJ2-7; no definite D call. Trimming pared 4 bases from V and 7 bases from J, leaving 14 bases between. The CDR3 spans 13 residues.

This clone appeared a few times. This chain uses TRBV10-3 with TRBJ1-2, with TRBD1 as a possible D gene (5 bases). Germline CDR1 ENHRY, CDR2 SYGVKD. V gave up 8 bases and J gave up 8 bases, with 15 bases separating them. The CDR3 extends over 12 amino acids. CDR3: CAIGMGEGGYTF. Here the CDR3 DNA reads TGTGCCATCGGGATGGGGGAGGGAGGCTACACCTTC.

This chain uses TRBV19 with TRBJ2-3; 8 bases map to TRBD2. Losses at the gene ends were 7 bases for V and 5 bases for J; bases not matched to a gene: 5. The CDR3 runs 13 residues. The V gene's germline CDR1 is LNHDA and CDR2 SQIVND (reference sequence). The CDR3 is CASIREGGDTQYF. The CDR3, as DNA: TGTGCCAGTATTCGGGAGGGCGGAGATACGCAGTATTTT.

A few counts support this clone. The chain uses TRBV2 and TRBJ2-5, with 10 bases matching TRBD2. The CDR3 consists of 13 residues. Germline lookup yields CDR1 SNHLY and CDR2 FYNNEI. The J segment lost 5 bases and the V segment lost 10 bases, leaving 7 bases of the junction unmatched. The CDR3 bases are TGTGCCACCTCCCCGGGACTAGCGGAGACCCAGTACTTC. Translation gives CATSPGLAETQYF.

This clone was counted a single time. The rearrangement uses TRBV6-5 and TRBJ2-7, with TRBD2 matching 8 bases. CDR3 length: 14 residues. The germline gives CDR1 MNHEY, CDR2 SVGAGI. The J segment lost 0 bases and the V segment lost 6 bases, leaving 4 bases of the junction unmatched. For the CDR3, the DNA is TGTGCCAGCAGAACGGCGGGGGGCTCCTACGAGCAGTACTTC. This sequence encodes CASRTAGGSYEQYF.

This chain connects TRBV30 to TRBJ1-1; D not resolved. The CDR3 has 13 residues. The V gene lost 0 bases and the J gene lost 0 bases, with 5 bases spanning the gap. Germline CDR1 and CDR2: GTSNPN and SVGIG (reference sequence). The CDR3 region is CAWSVGVNTEAFF. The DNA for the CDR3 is TGTGCCTGGAGTGTAGGAGTGAACACTGAAGCTTTCTTT.

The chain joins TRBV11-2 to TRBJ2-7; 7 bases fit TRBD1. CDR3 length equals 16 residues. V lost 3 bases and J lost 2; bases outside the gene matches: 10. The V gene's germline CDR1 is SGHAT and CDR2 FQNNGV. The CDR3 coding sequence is TGTGCCAGCAGCTTCATAACGACAGGGCCCGCCTACGAGCAGTACTTC. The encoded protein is CASSFITTGPAYEQYF. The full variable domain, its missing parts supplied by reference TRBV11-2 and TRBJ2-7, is EAGVAQSPRYKIIEKRQSVAFWCNPISGHATLYWYQQILGQGPKLLIQFQNNGVVDDSQLPKDRFSAERLKGVDSTLKIQPAKLEDSAVYLCASSFITTGPAYEQYFGPGTRLTVT.

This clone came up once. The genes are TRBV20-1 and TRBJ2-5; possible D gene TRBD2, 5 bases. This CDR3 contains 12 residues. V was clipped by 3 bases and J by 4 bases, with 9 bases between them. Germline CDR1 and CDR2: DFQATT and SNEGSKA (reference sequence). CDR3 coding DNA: TGCAGTGCTAGTCGGGCGGGAGAGACCCAGTACTTC. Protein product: CSASRAGETQYF.

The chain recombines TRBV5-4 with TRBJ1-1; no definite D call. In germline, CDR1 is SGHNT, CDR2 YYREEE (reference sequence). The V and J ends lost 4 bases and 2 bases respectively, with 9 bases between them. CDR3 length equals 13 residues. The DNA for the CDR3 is TGTGCCAGCAGCACATTCCCCAACACTGAAGCTTTCTTT. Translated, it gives CASSTFPNTEAFF. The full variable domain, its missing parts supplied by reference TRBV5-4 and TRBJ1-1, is ETGVTQSPTHLIKTRGQQVTLRCSSQSGHNTVSWYQQALGQGPQFIFQYYREEENGRGNFPPRFSGLQFPNYSSELNVNALELDDSALYLCASSTFPNTEAFFGQGTRLTVV.

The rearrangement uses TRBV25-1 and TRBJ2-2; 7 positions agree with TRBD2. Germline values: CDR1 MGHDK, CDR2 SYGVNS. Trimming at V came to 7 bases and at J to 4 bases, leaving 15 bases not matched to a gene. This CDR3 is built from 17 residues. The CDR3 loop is CASTTWGRGMGTGELFF. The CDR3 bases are TGTGCCAGCACCACCTGGGGGAGGGGTATGGGCACCGGGGAGCTGTTTTTT.

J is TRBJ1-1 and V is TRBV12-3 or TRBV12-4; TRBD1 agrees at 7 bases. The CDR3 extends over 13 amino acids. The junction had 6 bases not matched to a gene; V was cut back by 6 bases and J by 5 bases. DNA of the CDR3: TGTGCCAGCAGGGGCAGGGGGAATACTGAAGCTTTCTTT. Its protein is CASRGRGNTEAFF.

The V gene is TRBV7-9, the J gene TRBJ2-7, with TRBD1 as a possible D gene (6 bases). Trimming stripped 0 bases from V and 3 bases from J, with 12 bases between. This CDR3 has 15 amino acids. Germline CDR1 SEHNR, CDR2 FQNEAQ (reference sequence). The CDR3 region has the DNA TGTGCCAGCAGCTTAGCGGGCAGGGGCGACTACGAGCAGTACTTC. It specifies CASSLAGRGDYEQYF. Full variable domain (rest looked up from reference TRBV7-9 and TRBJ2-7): DTGVSQNPRHKITKRGQNVTFRCDPISEHNRLYWYRQTLGQGPEFLTYFQNEAQLEKSRLLSDRFSAERPKGSFSTLEIQRTEQGDSAMYLCASSLAGRGDYEQYFGPGTRLTVT.

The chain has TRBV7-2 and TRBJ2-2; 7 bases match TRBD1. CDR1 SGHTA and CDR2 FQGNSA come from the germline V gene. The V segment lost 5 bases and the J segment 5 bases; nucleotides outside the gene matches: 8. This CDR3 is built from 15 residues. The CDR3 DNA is TGTGCCAGCAGCACCACAGGGGTGGGAACCGGGGAGCTGTTTTTT. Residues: CASSTTGVGTGELFF.

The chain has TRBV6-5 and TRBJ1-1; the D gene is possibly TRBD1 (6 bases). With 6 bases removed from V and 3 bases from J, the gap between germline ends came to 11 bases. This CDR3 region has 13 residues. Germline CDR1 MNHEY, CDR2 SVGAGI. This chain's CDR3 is CASSPGQYTEAFF. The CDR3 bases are TGTGCCAGCAGCCCAGGACAGTACACTGAAGCTTTCTTT.

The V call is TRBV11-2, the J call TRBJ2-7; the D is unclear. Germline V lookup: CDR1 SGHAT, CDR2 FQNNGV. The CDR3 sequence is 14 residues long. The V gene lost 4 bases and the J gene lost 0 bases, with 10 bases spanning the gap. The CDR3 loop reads CASSSVKSSYEQYF. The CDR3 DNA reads TGTGCCAGCAGCTCCGTTAAGAGCTCCTACGAGCAGTACTTC.

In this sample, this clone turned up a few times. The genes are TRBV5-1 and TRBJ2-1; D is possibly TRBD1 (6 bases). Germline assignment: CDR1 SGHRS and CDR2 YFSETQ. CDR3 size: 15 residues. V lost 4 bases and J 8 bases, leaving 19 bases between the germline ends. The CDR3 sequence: CASSDGGAVFDEQFF. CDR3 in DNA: TGCGCCAGCAGCGATGGGGGCGCGGTATTTGATGAGCAGTTCTTC. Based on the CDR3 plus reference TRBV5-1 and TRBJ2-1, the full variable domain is KAGVTQTPRYLIKTRGQQVTLSCSPISGHRSVSWYQQTPGQGLQFLFEYFSETQRNKGNFPGRFSGRQFSNSRSEMNVSTLELGDSALYLCASSDGGAVFDEQFFGPGTRLTVL.